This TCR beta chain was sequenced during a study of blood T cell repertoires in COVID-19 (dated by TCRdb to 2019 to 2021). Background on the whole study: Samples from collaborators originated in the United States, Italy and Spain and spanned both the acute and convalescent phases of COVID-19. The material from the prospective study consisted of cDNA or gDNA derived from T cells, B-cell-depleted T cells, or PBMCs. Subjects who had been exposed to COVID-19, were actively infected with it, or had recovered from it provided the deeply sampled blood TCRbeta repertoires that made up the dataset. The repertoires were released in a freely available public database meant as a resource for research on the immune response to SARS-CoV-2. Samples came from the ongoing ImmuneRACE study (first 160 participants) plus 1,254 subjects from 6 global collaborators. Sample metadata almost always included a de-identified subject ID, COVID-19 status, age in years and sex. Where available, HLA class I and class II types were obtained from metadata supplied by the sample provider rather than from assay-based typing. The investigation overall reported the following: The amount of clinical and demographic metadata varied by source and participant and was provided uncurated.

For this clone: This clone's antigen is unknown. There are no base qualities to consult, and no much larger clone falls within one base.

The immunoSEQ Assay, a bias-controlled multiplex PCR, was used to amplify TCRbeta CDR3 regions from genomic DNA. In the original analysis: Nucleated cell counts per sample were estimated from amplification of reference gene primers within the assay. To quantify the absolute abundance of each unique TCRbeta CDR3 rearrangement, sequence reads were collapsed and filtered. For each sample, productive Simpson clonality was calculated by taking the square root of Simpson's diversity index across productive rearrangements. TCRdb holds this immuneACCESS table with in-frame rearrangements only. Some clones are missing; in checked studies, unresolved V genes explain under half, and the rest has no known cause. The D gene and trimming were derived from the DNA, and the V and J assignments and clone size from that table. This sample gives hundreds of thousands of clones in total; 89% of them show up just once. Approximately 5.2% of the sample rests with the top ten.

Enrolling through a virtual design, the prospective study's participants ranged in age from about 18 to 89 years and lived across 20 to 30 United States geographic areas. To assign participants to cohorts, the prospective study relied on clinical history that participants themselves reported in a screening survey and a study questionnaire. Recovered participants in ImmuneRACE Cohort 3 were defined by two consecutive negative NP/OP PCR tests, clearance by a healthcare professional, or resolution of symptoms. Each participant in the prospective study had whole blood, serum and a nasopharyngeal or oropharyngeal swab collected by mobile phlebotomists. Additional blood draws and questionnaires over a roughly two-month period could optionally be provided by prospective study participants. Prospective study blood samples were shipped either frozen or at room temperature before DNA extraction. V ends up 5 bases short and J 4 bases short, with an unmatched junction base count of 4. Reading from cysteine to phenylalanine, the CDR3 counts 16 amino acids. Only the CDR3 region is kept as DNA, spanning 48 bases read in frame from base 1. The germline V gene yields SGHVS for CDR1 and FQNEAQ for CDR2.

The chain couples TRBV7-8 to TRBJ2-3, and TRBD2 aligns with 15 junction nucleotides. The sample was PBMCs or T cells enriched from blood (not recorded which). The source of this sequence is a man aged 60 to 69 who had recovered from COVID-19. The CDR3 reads CASSPGLAGGPDTQYF. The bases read TGTGCCAGCAGCCCGGGACTAGCGGGAGGCCCAGATACGCAGTATTTT.